These T cell receptor beta chains were read from a single sample in a study of neurological immune-mediated disorders. From the 5' RACE reads, TCRdb called clonotypes with MiXCR, one entry per CDR3 protein. There are 45,000 to 55,000 distinct CDR3 sequences in the sample; about 3.5% occur only once, and about 5.4% lies in the top ten. The sequenced sample consisted of PBMCs. Receptors originate from a man aged 40-55 years with multiple sclerosis. CDR3s include the opening cysteine and the closing phenylalanine or tryptophan. The D gene is left open where the match is weak. Clone size is shown for a subset of rows, as once, few, many or a class of expanded clone.

clone_size | j_call | v_call | d_call | cdr3_aa | cdr3_nt
many | TRBJ1-5 | TRBV4-1 | . | CASSQEMRRDQPQNF | TGCGCCAGCAGCCAAGAAATGAGGAGGGACCAGCCCCAGAATTTT
many | TRBJ2-1 | TRBV20-1 | . | CSAPGQFYISYNEQFF | TGCAGTGCTCCTGGACAGTTCTACATCTCCTACAATGAGCAGTTCTTC
many | TRBJ2-3 | TRBV10-3 | . | CATGGPTSTDTQYF | TGTGCCACCGGAGGGCCAACCAGCACAGATACGCAGTATTTT
. | TRBJ2-7 | TRBV5-6 | TRBD2 | CASSRFGRKAYEQYF | TGTGCCAGCAGCAGATTCGGGAGGAAGGCCTACGAGCAGTACTTC
many | TRBJ1-1 | TRBV6-5 | . | CASSPDKNTEAFF | TGTGCCAGCAGCCCCGACAAGAACACTGAAGCTTTCTTT
many | TRBJ1-4 | TRBV29-1 | . | CSVYRATNEKLFF | TGCAGCGTTTACAGGGCAACTAATGAAAAACTGTTTTTT
many | TRBJ1-5 | TRBV12-3/TRBV12-4 | . | CASSTTAPQHF | TGTGCCAGCAGTACGACAGCCCCCCAGCATTTT
many | TRBJ1-3 | TRBV12-3/TRBV12-4 | . | CASSFSSGNTIYF | TGTGCCAGCAGTTTCAGCTCTGGAAACACCATATATTTT
many | TRBJ1-1 | TRBV5-6 | . | CASSLGSSNTEAFF | TGTGCCAGCAGCTTGGGCAGTAGCAACACTGAAGCTTTCTTT
many | TRBJ2-3 | TRBV20-1 | . | CSAIVAFGTDTQYF | TGCAGTGCTATAGTAGCTTTCGGCACAGATACGCAGTATTTT
many | TRBJ2-2 | TRBV7-2 | TRBD2 | CASSNSGGSTGELFF | TGTGCCAGCAGCAATAGCGGGGGATCCACCGGGGAGCTGTTTTTT